The 14 T cell receptor beta chains presented below share a single source sample, sequenced in a study of T-cell reconstitution after alpha-beta-depleted transplantation in children. Study-wide findings and caveats: A year had passed since transplant, and T-cell counts and diversity by then came mostly from newly produced T cells.

Construction of the TCRbeta library involved unique molecular identifiers. TCRdb independently ran MiXCR on the PCR reads; one entry per CDR3 protein. In the table there are 250,000 to 300,000 distinct CDR3 sequences, nearly 8% of which are singletons. No antigen has been assigned to these receptors. Material: peripheral blood, obtained 360 days after TCRalphabeta/CD19-depleted stem cell transplant. The receptors were gathered from a female patient aged 2-10 years who had a stem cell transplant for Fanconi anemia, so the T cells may come from the graft donor.

This clonotype showed up many times. The gene calls are TRBV7-2 and TRBJ2-5; D is possibly TRBD1 (6 bases). V was shortened by 1 base and J by 7 bases, with 13 bases between the two germline ends. Germline-derived CDR1 and CDR2 are SGHTA and FQGNSA. This CDR3 contains 14 residues. The CDR3 loop is CASSLDRGWGTQYF. The CDR3 DNA reads as TGTGCCAGCAGCTTAGATAGGGGGTGGGGGACCCAGTACTTC. Supplemented by reference TRBV7-2 and TRBJ2-5, the full variable domain reads GAGVSQSPSNKVTEKGKDVELRCDPISGHTALYWYRQSLGQGLEFLIYFQGNSAPDKSGLPSDRFSAERTGGSVSTLTIQRTQQEDSAVYLCASSLDRGWGTQYFGPGTRLLVL.

The V and J genes are TRBV5-4 and TRBJ2-3; D is unclear. The V end was cut by 8 bases, the J end by 4 bases, with 14 bases between. The V gene's germline CDR1 is SGHNT and CDR2 YYREEE (reference sequence). CDR3 length equals 13 residues. CDR3 sequence: CASNPPTSDTQYF. The CDR3 nucleotides read TGTGCCAGTAACCCCCCGACATCAGATACGCAGTATTTT.

The count of this clonotype is one. Being one base from a much bigger clone, this may be a read error. The chain is built from TRBV28 and TRBJ2-1, with 9 bases that match TRBD2. CDR3 length: 14 residues. V lost 10 bases and J lost 3; bases outside the gene matches: 7. Germline V lookup: CDR1 MDHEN, CDR2 SYDVKM. CDR3 sequence reads: CATGLAWDYNEQFF. The CDR3 DNA is TGTGCCACCGGACTAGCGTGGGACTACAATGAGCAGTTCTTC.

The rearrangement joins TRBV7-2 to TRBJ2-1; 8 bases fit TRBD2. The CDR3 is 17 amino acids. With V trimmed by 0 bases and J by 3 bases, 7 bases remained unmatched. Germline loops: CDR1 SGHTA, CDR2 FQGNSA. CDR3 region: CASSLAPRGGHYNEQFF. In DNA, the CDR3 is TGTGCCAGCAGCTTAGCCCCCCGGGGGGGGCACTACAATGAGCAGTTCTTC.

This clonotype was recorded at least ten times. The rearrangement links TRBV6-5 to TRBJ2-5; D possibly corresponds to TRBD1 (5 bases). The CDR3 loop spans 15 amino acids. V lost 3 bases to trimming and J lost 4 bases, with 15 bases between them. The germline V gene has CDR1 MNHEY and CDR2 SVGAGI. In nucleotides, the CDR3 is TGTGCCAGCAGTTATTTAAGGGGTAACGGAGAGACCCAGTACTTC. Translated: CASSYLRGNGETQYF.

At least ten counts were recorded for this clonotype. The chain couples TRBV12-3 or TRBV12-4 to TRBJ1-4; 8 bases are a match to TRBD1. V lost 2 bases and J lost 8; bases outside the gene matches: 7. The CDR3 extends over 15 amino acids. The chain's CDR3 is CASSLWDRLQEKLFF. The CDR3 DNA is TGTGCCAGCAGTTTATGGGACAGGCTACAGGAAAAACTGTTTTTT.

This clonotype showed up many times. The chain joins TRBV7-6 to TRBJ1-1; D not resolved. CDR1 is SGHVS, CDR2 FNYEAQ, per germline. The CDR3 loop spans 12 amino acids. Trimming stripped 6 bases from V and 4 bases from J, with 9 bases between. In nucleotides, the CDR3 is TGTGCCAGCAGTCGCGGAAGCACTGAAGCTTTCTTT. This translates into CASSRGSTEAFF.

Many counts were recorded for this clonotype. The rearrangement uses TRBV6-5 and TRBJ1-2; TRBD1 is a possible D gene (6 bases). The CDR3 loop spans 14 amino acids. Between the trimmed V and J ends, which lost 3 bases and 4 bases, there was a span of 12 bases. Per the germline V gene, CDR1 is MNHEY and CDR2 is SVGAGI. The CDR3 coding sequence is TGTGCCAGCAGTTATCACAGGGAGATCTATGGCTACACCTTC. This gives the protein CASSYHREIYGYTF.

This clonotype has a count of ten or more. The V and J genes are TRBV5-6 and TRBJ2-2; D might be TRBD1 (6 bases). CDR3 size: 15 residues. Trimming left V 2 bases short and J 5 bases short, with 13 bases between. Germline V gene sequence: CDR1 SGHDT, CDR2 YYEEEE. The CDR3 DNA reads as TGTGCCAGCAGCTTTGATTACAGGGTAACCGGGGAGCTGTTTTTT. It codes for CASSFDYRVTGELFF.

This clonotype was seen repeatedly, ten times or more. The chain joins TRBV5-1 to TRBJ2-6, with a tentative D call TRBD1 (6 bases). The length of the CDR3 is 18 residues. The germline CDR1 and CDR2 sequences are SGHRS and YFSETQ. V dropped 4 bases and J dropped 0 bases, with 17 bases sitting between them. CDR3 loop: CASSRDLQGSSGANVLTF. Written as DNA, the CDR3 is TGCGCCAGCAGCCGTGATTTACAGGGAAGCTCTGGGGCCAACGTCCTGACTTTC.

The chain uses TRBV30 and TRBJ1-1; 9 nucleotides align to TRBD1. The CDR3 runs to 15 residues. Germline assignment: CDR1 GTSNPN and CDR2 SVGIG (reference sequence). V shed 2 bases and J 6 bases; nucleotides not matched to a gene: 10. CDR3 coding DNA: TGTGCCTGGAGTCCCAGGACAGGGGTCGTCGCTGAAGCTTTCTTT. Its translation: CAWSPRTGVVAEAFF.

This chain uses TRBV12-3 or TRBV12-4 with TRBJ1-3; no definite D call. Between the trimmed V and J ends, which lost 3 bases and 2 bases, there was a span of 11 bases. The CDR3 totals 15 residues. Written as DNA, the CDR3 is TGTGCCAGCAGTTTTGGTAGGGCGGCTGGAAACACCATATATTTT. Translation: CASSFGRAAGNTIYF.

This clonotype appeared many times. The rearrangement links TRBV27 to TRBJ2-5, with 9 bases that match TRBD1. The length of the CDR3 is 13 residues. Unmatched junction bases numbered 3, after V lost 7 bases and J lost 3 bases. Germline V gene data show CDR1 as MNHEY and CDR2 as SMNVEV (reference sequence). The CDR3 region has the DNA TGTGCCAGCACAAGGACAGGGGAAGAGACCCAGTACTTC. This translates into CASTRTGEETQYF.

The chain carries TRBV20-1 and TRBJ2-7; D is unclear. The CDR3 has 12 amino acids. V lost 5 bases and J 6 bases, leaving 14 bases between the germline ends. Germline lookup yields CDR1 DFQATT and CDR2 SNEGSKA (reference sequence). CDR3 loop: CSAHLHIAEQYF. The CDR3 nucleotides read TGCAGTGCTCACCTCCACATTGCCGAGCAGTACTTC.